The source of this TCR beta chain is a study of OX40 agonist ivuxolimab in advanced cancers. Looking at the study overall: Dose-escalation subjects each had hepatocellular carcinoma, melanoma, renal cell or head and neck cancer. The study, taken as a whole, reports: The mean number of expanded clones was higher in CD8+ T cells than in CD4+.

V dropped 3 bases and J dropped 4; count of bases not matched to a gene: 18. From germline, CDR1 is KGHSH and CDR2 LQKENI. The length of the CDR3 is 19 residues. Libraries were prepared by immunoSEQ multiplex PCR; TCRdb keeps only in-frame clonotypes and omits some of them. The sample holds some 39,000 clones; around 87% are singletons and the top ten take under 4%. A note on this clone: Its target is not known.

The TCR sequence derives from an adult with an advanced solid tumor such as melanoma, head and neck, liver or kidney cancer. The chain couples TRBV18 to TRBJ1-1; the match to TRBD1 covers 9 bases. Here the sequenced sample was CD4+ or CD8+ T cells sorted from blood, taken in a trial of the OX40 agonist ivuxolimab. CDR3 amino acids: CASSPVSGTGIHISTEAFF. The CDR3 DNA reads TGTGCCAGCTCACCTGTATCCGGGACAGGGATTCATATTTCCACTGAAGCTTTCTTT.